This TCR beta chain stems from a study of T cell changes during pregnancy in multiple sclerosis. Produced via immunoSEQ multiplex PCR; TCRdb's table is partial and in-frame only. The sample has around 26,000 clones, 86% seen once; the top ten hold about 13%. The source of this sequence is a female donor in good health, enrolled as a control in a pregnancy study. The sequences come from CD8+ T cells from peripheral blood mononuclear cells, collected in the first trimester of pregnancy.

CDR3 nucleotides: TGTGCCATCAGTGTGACAGGGGGAGCAGATACGCAGTATTTT. Translating it yields CAISVTGGADTQYF. The rearrangement links TRBV10-3 to TRBJ2-3, with 9 bases fitting TRBD1. CDR3 length equals 14 residues. The germline V gene encodes CDR1 ENHRY and CDR2 SYGVKD. Trimming at V came to 4 bases and at J to 4 bases, leaving 3 bases not matched to a gene.